This T cell receptor beta chain came from a study of response to subunit inactivated influenza vaccine. TCRdb reanalysed the RT-PCR reads using MiXCR and keeps one entry per CDR3 protein. The table includes 500,000 to 700,000 distinct CDR3 sequences, roughly 25% detected once. This same sample was also taken into another study, of T cells expressing NK-cell markers. As that report states: A 5'RACE template switching approach incorporating UMIs was used to make TCR beta cDNA. Several experiments employed an anti-gamma-delta TCR antibody to confine sorting to alpha-beta TCR T cells.

This sequence was found in a man in his forties or fifties who received an inactivated influenza vaccine. Source: CD4+ T cells sorted from PBMCs, taken 12 days after vaccination.

CDR3 nucleotides: TGCAGTGCTATTGACATACAAGAGACCCAGTACTTC. This sequence encodes CSAIDIQETQYF. The chain employs TRBV20-1 and TRBJ2-5; no firm D call. The ends were cut back, 4 bases at V and 2 bases at J, with 8 bases in the middle. The CDR3 runs to 12 residues. Germline CDR1 reads DFQATT; CDR2 reads SNEGSKA (reference sequence).